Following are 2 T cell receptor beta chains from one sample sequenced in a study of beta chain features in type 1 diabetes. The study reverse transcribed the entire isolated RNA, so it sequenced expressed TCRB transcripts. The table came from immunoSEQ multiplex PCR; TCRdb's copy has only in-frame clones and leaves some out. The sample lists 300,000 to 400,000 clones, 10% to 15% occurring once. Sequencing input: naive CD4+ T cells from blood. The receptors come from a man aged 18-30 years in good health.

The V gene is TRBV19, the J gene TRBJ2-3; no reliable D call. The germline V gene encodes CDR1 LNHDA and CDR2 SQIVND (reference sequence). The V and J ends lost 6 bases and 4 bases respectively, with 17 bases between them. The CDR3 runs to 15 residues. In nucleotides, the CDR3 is TGTGCCAGTAGCACCCAGAAGGATCGGGCAGATACGCAGTATTTT. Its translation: CASSTQKDRADTQYF.

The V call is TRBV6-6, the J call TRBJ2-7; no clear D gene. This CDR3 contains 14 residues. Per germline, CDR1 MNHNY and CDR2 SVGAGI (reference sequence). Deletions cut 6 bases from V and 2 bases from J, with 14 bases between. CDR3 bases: TGTGCCAGCAGATCCCCCGGCGGAGCCTACGAGCAGTACTTC. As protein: CASRSPGGAYEQYF.